One and the same sample provided the 12 T cell receptor beta chains below, sequenced in a study of beta chain features in type 1 diabetes (dated by TCRdb to 2017 to 2018). Overall study outcomes, separate from this receptor: A moderate but significant shortening of TCRB CDR3 length was observed in type 1 diabetes patients in all four CD4+ subsets.

The library was built by means of the immunoSEQ multiplex PCR assay. The entire isolated RNA was reverse transcribed using the High Capacity cDNA Reverse Transcription Kit, and thus expressed TCRB transcripts were sequenced. What TCRdb holds here is the immuneACCESS table cut down to in-frame rearrangements. Part of the clones is not present; checked against another copy, under half of the missing clones reflect an unresolved V gene, and the others are unexplained. The sample yields some 63,000 clones; roughly half were counted once. 0.7% of the sample belongs to the ten largest clones. Their antigens remain unidentified. The specimen was central memory CD4+ T cells from blood. These receptors were taken from a man aged 25-45 years with type 1 diabetes.

The chain uses TRBV29-1 and TRBJ1-1; TRBD1 is a possible D gene (5 bases). V lost 7 bases to trimming and J lost 1 base, with 13 bases between them. Germline V gene lookup returns CDR1 SQVTM and CDR2 ANQGSEA. CDR3 length: 13 residues. The chain's CDR3 is CSARQNTNTEAFF. CDR3 nucleotides: TGCAGCGCCCGACAGAATACGAACACTGAAGCTTTCTTT.

The rearrangement links TRBV2 to TRBJ2-7, with TRBD2 matching over 12 bases. Germline loops: CDR1 SNHLY, CDR2 FYNNEI. This CDR3 has 16 amino acids. The V segment lost 5 bases and the J segment 6 bases; nucleotides outside the gene matches: 11. The DNA for the CDR3 is TGTGCCAGCAGTAGGGAATTGACTAGCGGGAGTGGCGAGCAGTACTTC. Amino acid sequence: CASSRELTSGSGEQYF.

V gene TRBV11-2 combines with J gene TRBJ2-5; a weak D match, TRBD2 (5 bases). The germline CDR1 and CDR2 sequences are SGHAT and FQNNGV. CDR3 length equals 14 residues. V was pared by 5 bases and J by 4 bases, with 14 bases between. The CDR3 loop is CASSPVLGRETQYF. The CDR3 DNA sequence: TGTGCCAGCAGCCCCGTATTGGGGAGAGAGACCCAGTACTTC.

The V and J genes are TRBV5-4 and TRBJ1-2, with D possibly TRBD1 on 6 matching bases. CDR3 length equals 13 residues. From germline, CDR1 is SGHNT and CDR2 YYREEE (reference sequence). V was shortened by 4 bases and J by 5 bases, with 12 bases between the two germline ends. CDR3 bases: TGTGCCAGCAGCGTGGGACATTCTTATGGCTACACCTTC. Its protein is CASSVGHSYGYTF.

The chain uses TRBV15 and TRBJ2-3; D is ambiguous. Per the germline V gene, CDR1 is LNHNV and CDR2 is YYDKDF (reference sequence). Trimming cost V 0 bases and J 2 bases, with 12 bases left between them. CDR3 length equals 16 residues. The CDR3 nucleotides read TGTGCCACCAGCAGAGATGGGCGTTCCGTCACAGATACGCAGTATTTT. Translated, it gives CATSRDGRSVTDTQYF. Combining the CDR3 with reference TRBV15 and TRBJ2-3 gives the whole variable domain DAMVIQNPRYQVTQFGKPVTLSCSQTLNHNVMYWYQQKSSQAPKLLFHYYDKDFNNEADTPDNFQSRRPNTSFCFLDIRSPGLGDTAMYLCATSRDGRSVTDTQYFGPGTRLTVL.

V gene TRBV2 combines with J gene TRBJ1-5; weak D call: TRBD1 (5 bases). Trimming stripped 9 bases from V and 6 bases from J, with 21 bases between. The V gene's germline CDR1 is SNHLY and CDR2 FYNNEI. The CDR3 is 15 amino acids. This CDR3 reads CASSESSGFSQPQHF. CDR3 sequence (DNA): TGTGCCAGTTCCGAGTCGTCAGGGTTTTCTCAGCCCCAGCATTTT.

The rearrangement links TRBV4-1 to TRBJ2-3, with D possibly TRBD2 on 5 matching bases. V lost 0 bases to trimming and J lost 1 base, with 8 bases between them. Looked up from germline, CDR1 is MGHRA and CDR2 is YSYEKL. The CDR3 consists of 15 residues. CDR3 region: CASSQERAGTDTQYF. For the CDR3, the DNA is TGCGCCAGCAGCCAAGAGCGGGCCGGCACAGATACGCAGTATTTT.

V is TRBV12-5 and J is TRBJ1-5, with unresolved D. In germline, CDR1 is LGHNT, CDR2 FRNRAP. With 1 base removed from V and 1 base from J, the gap between germline ends came to 8 bases. The CDR3 totals 15 residues. The CDR3 spells CASGLGARSNQPQHF. In DNA form, the CDR3 reads TGTGCTAGTGGTTTGGGGGCACGGAGCAATCAGCCCCAGCATTTT.

This sequence joins TRBV5-1 and TRBJ2-7; TRBD2 aligns across 8 bases. The J segment lost 4 bases and the V segment lost 0 bases, leaving 6 bases of the junction unmatched. The CDR3 sequence is 15 residues long. Germline assignment: CDR1 SGHRS and CDR2 YFSETQ. This CDR3 is CASSLDTSGAYEQYF. CDR3 sequence (DNA): TGCGCCAGCAGCTTGGATACTAGCGGAGCTTACGAGCAGTACTTC.

The chain uses TRBV2 and TRBJ2-7, with 7 bases that match TRBD1. Germline lookup yields CDR1 SNHLY and CDR2 FYNNEI. The trim removed 3 bases at V and 3 bases at J, leaving 2 bases unmatched. This CDR3 spans 13 amino acids. The CDR3 loop is CASSDNRGYEQYF. The CDR3 region has the DNA TGTGCCAGCAGTGATAACAGGGGCTACGAGCAGTACTTC.

The rearrangement links TRBV28 to TRBJ2-1; D possibly corresponds to TRBD1 (7 bases). The CDR3 has 13 residues. V was trimmed by 5 bases and J by 7 bases, leaving 12 bases between them. CDR1 MDHEN and CDR2 SYDVKM come from the germline V gene. The CDR3 DNA reads as TGTGCCAGCAGTACGACAGGGAGGAATGAGCAGTTCTTC. It specifies CASSTTGRNEQFF.

The rearrangement joins TRBV29-1 to TRBJ1-2, with unresolved D. Per the germline V gene, CDR1 is SQVTM and CDR2 is ANQGSEA. This CDR3 comprises 13 residues. V was pared by 6 bases and J by 2 bases, with 13 bases between. The CDR3 is CSVEADRNYGYTF. As DNA, the CDR3 is TGCAGCGTGGAGGCAGACCGGAACTATGGCTACACCTTC.